These 20 T cell receptor beta chains were sequenced from one sample in a study of T cell responses to AZD1222 COVID-19 vaccine. The protocol was immunoSEQ multiplex PCR, while the TCRdb copy is restricted to in-frame clones and leaves out a portion. The sample holds about 78,000 clones, 88% seen once. Sequenced here: peripheral blood, sampled on day 0 of MenACWY control vaccination. The receptors stem from an adult in good health.

J is TRBJ2-1 and V is TRBV4-2; 9 bases agree with TRBD1. Germline V gene sequence: CDR1 LGHNA, CDR2 YNFKEQ. Trimming at V came to 5 bases and at J to 5 bases, leaving 10 bases not matched to a gene. This CDR3 is built from 16 residues. Written as DNA, the CDR3 is TGTGCCAGCAGCAGAGACAGGGGGGGATTTAACAATGAGCAGTTCTTC. It translates to CASSRDRGGFNNEQFF.

The V and J genes are TRBV7-9 and TRBJ2-3; 9 positions match TRBD2. Germline V gene data show CDR1 as SEHNR and CDR2 as FQNEAQ (reference sequence). The length of the CDR3 is 16 residues. Trimming cost V 3 bases and J 6 bases; bases outside gene matches: 10. The CDR3 DNA reads TGTGCCAGCAGCTTCCCGCTAGCGGGGCCGGCCGATACGCAGTATTTT. Protein sequence: CASSFPLAGPADTQYF.

This CDR3 reads CASSLMGLAGGEQYF. In nucleotides, the CDR3 is TGTGCCAGCAGCTTAATGGGACTAGCGGGGGGGGAGCAGTACTTC. V usage is TRBV5-4 and J usage is TRBJ2-7; 16 nucleotides line up with TRBD2. The germline V gene has CDR1 SGHNT and CDR2 YYREEE (reference sequence). V lost 2 bases and J lost 7; bases outside the gene matches: 3. The CDR3 runs 15 residues.

This clone was seen a few times. The rearrangement joins TRBV3-1 (or the pseudogene TRBV3-2) to TRBJ1-3; D is perhaps TRBD1 (6 bases). This CDR3 is 17 amino acids long. V was cut by 1 base and J by 3 bases, with 16 bases left in between. Germline V gene data show CDR1 as LGHDT and CDR2 as YNNKEL (reference sequence). The CDR3 nucleotides are TGTGCCAGCAGCCAAGGCCAGCGGGGGCTGGTTGGAAACACCATATATTTT. Its protein is CASSQGQRGLVGNTIYF.

The chain recombines TRBV7-6 with TRBJ2-5; 7 bases match TRBD2. The CDR3 consists of 16 residues. V shed 1 base, J shed 4 bases, and the junction held 9 bases outside the gene matches. The germline gives CDR1 SGHVS, CDR2 FNYEAQ. DNA for the CDR3: TGTGCCAGCAGCTTAGGACTAGCTGGGGGGGGAGAGACCCAGTACTTC. It encodes CASSLGLAGGGETQYF.

The V and J genes are TRBV18 and TRBJ1-1, with 7 bases lining up with TRBD1. The germline V gene has CDR1 KGHSH and CDR2 LQKENI. CDR3 length: 13 residues. The V and J ends lost 5 bases and 3 bases, in that order; junction bases with no gene match: 3. CDR3 sequence (DNA): TGTGCCAGCTCAACAACAGGGGACACTGAAGCTTTCTTT. This encodes CASSTTGDTEAFF.

The J gene is TRBJ2-1, the V gene TRBV7-2; 9 bases are a match to TRBD2. CDR1 and CDR2 from the germline V gene are SGHTA and FQGNSA. J gave up 0 bases and V 2 bases, and 5 bases lay outside the gene matches. The CDR3 length is 17 residues. For the CDR3, the DNA is TGTGCCAGCAGCTTAATTCCAGCGGGGGGCTCCTACAATGAGCAGTTCTTC. Residues: CASSLIPAGGSYNEQFF.

V gene TRBV6-5 combines with J gene TRBJ1-1; TRBD1 matches 7 bases. Trimming cost V 6 bases and J 9 bases; bases outside gene matches: 13. Germline V gives CDR1 MNHEY, CDR2 SVGAGI. The CDR3 runs 14 residues. CDR3 sequence (DNA): TGTGCCAGCAGAAGGGGACAGCCTCAGGGCAAAGCTTTCTTT. Amino acids: CASRRGQPQGKAFF.

This chain connects TRBV28 to TRBJ1-2; D might be TRBD1 (5 bases). This CDR3 has 14 residues. The germline V and J ends were trimmed by 6 bases and 4 bases, with 15 bases remaining between them. Germline assignment: CDR1 MDHEN and CDR2 SYDVKM. The CDR3 coding sequence is TGTGCCAGCAGCCCTATACAGGCGAGCTATGGCTACACCTTC. Protein product: CASSPIQASYGYTF.

The chain combines TRBV11-3 with TRBJ1-1, with 8 positions matching TRBD1. V was clipped by 0 bases and J by 3 bases; unmatched bases: 3. Germline V gene sequence: CDR1 SGHNT, CDR2 YENEEA. This CDR3 is built from 15 residues. The CDR3 DNA follows: TGTGCCAGCAGCTTAGAGCCAGGGGGCTACACTGAAGCTTTCTTT. This encodes CASSLEPGGYTEAFF. Combining the CDR3 with reference TRBV11-3 and TRBJ1-1 gives the whole variable domain EAGVVQSPRYKIIEKKQPVAFWCNPISGHNTLYWYLQNLGQGPELLIRYENEEAVDDSQLPKDRFSAERLKGVDSTLKIQPAELGDSAVYLCASSLEPGGYTEAFFGQGTRLTVV.

The gene calls are TRBV19 and TRBJ1-2; a possible D gene is TRBD1 (6 bases). The CDR3 spans 15 residues. CDR1 is LNHDA and CDR2 is SQIVND in the germline V gene (reference sequence). V was trimmed by 4 bases and J by 4 bases, leaving 16 bases between them. The CDR3 reads CASSRDRTVTYGYTF. For the CDR3, the DNA is TGTGCCAGTAGTAGAGATCGGACAGTGACCTATGGCTACACCTTC.

The J gene is TRBJ2-1, the V gene TRBV4-3; TRBD1 might be the D (6 bases). Trimming took 5 bases from V and 8 from J, leaving 13 bases between them. The CDR3 length is 13 residues. CDR1 is LGHNA, CDR2 YSLEER, per germline. The chain's CDR3 is CASSGQTGHEQFF. The CDR3 DNA sequence: TGCGCCAGCAGCGGACAGACAGGCCATGAGCAGTTCTTC.

This clone has only a few counts. This chain joins TRBV18 and TRBJ1-1, with 8 bases fitting TRBD1. The CDR3 sequence is 15 residues long. CDR1 and CDR2 from the germline V gene are KGHSH and LQKENI. V shed 5 bases, J shed 0 bases, and the junction held 5 bases outside the gene matches. CDR3 residues: CASSSTTGVNTEAFF. CDR3 nucleotide sequence: TGTGCCAGCTCATCGACGACAGGGGTGAACACTGAAGCTTTCTTT.

The gene calls are TRBV4-1 and TRBJ1-1; no definite D call. Germline V gene data show CDR1 as MGHRA and CDR2 as YSYEKL. The ends were cut back, 1 base at V and 2 bases at J, with 17 bases in the middle. This CDR3 is built from 17 residues. The CDR3 DNA sequence: TGCGCCAGCAGCCAAGTAACTGGGGTTGACCGCAACACTGAAGCTTTCTTT. Its protein product is CASSQVTGVDRNTEAFF.

V usage is TRBV7-6 and J usage is TRBJ1-5; D not resolved. CDR1 and CDR2 (germline): SGHVS, FNYEAQ. V shed 1 base and J shed 3 bases, with 4 bases lying between them. The CDR3 runs 13 residues. CDR3 coding DNA: TGTGCCAGCAGCTTAGTTGCCAATCAGCCCCAGCATTTT. This codes for CASSLVANQPQHF.

V gene TRBV29-1 combines with J gene TRBJ2-3, with 9 bases aligning to TRBD2. Germline CDR1 and CDR2: SQVTM and ANQGSEA. V lost 6 bases and J lost 5; bases outside the gene matches: 12. This CDR3 is 15 amino acids long. The CDR3 DNA follows: TGCAGCGTCAGAGGGAGCGGGGGGCGGGAAGATACGCAGTATTTT. It yields the protein CSVRGSGGREDTQYF.

This chain links TRBV29-1 with TRBJ1-2; possible D gene TRBD1, 5 bases. Germline-derived CDR1 and CDR2 are SQVTM and ANQGSEA. The V and J ends lost 4 bases and 7 bases respectively, with 7 bases between them. The CDR3 spans 10 residues. For the CDR3, the DNA is TGCAGCGTTGGCGGGGGTGGCTACACCTTC. It codes for CSVGGGGYTF.

The table lists this clone with a count of one. The chain combines TRBV9 with TRBJ1-1; D remains unclear. Trimming removed 4 bases at V and 1 base at J, with 14 bases between. The CDR3 contains 15 residues. CDR1 SGDLS and CDR2 YYNGEE come from the germline V gene. In DNA form, the CDR3 reads TGTGCCAGCAGCCCCCCGAGGGAAGGGAACACTGAAGCTTTCTTT. The encoded protein is CASSPPREGNTEAFF.

This clone was seen only a few times. The chain is built from TRBV18 and TRBJ1-3; D not certain. CDR3 length: 16 amino acids. V was trimmed by 0 bases and J by 0 bases, leaving 9 bases between them. Germline values: CDR1 KGHSH, CDR2 LQKENI. The CDR3 reads CASSPPSRFSGNTIYF. The CDR3 nucleotides read TGTGCCAGCTCACCACCCTCCAGGTTCTCTGGAAACACCATATATTTT.

The J gene is TRBJ1-2, the V gene TRBV30; the D is unclear. V was clipped by 0 bases and J by 4 bases, with 9 bases between them. Germline CDR1 reads GTSNPN; CDR2 reads SVGIG (reference sequence). There are 13 residues in the CDR3. Written as DNA, the CDR3 is TGTGCCTGGAGTGTACCCGCCCTCTATGGCTACACCTTC. It yields the protein CAWSVPALYGYTF.